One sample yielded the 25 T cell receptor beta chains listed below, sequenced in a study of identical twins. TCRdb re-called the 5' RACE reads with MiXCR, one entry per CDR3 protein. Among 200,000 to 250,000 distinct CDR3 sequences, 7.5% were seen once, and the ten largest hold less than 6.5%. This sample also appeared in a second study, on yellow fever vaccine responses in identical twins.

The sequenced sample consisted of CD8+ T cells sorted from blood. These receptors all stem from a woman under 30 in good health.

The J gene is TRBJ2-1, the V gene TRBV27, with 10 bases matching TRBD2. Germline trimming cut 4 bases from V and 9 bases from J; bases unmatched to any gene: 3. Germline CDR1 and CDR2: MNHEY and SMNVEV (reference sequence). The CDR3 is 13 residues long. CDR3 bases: TGTGCCAGCAGTTCAGCGGGAGGGGTTGAGCAGTTCTTC. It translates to CASSSAGGVEQFF.

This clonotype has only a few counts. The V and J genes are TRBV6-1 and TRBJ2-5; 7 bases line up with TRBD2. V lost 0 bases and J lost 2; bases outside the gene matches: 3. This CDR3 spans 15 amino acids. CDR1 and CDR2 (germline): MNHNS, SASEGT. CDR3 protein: CASSEAAGGQETQYF. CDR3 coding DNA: TGTGCCAGCAGTGAAGCTGCCGGGGGGCAAGAGACCCAGTACTTC.

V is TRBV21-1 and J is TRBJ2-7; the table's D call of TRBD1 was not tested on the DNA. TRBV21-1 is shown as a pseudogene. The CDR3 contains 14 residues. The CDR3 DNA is TGTGCCAGCAGCAAAGGGGGACACATCTACGAGCAGTACTTC. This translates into CASSKGGHIYEQYF.

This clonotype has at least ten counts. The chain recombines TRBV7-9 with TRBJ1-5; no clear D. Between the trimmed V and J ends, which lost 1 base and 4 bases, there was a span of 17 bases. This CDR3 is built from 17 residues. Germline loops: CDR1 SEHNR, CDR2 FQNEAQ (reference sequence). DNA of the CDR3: TGTGCCAGCAGCTTAGTCGGTACTGGGCAGATAAATCAGCCCCAGCATTTT. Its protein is CASSLVGTGQINQPQHF.

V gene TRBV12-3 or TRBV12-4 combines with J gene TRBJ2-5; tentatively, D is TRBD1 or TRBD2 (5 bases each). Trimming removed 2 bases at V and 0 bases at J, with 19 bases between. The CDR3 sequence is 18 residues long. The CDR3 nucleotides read TGTGCCAGCAGTTTAACCCATCCGGGACGAAACGACCAAGAGACCCAGTACTTC. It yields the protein CASSLTHPGRNDQETQYF.

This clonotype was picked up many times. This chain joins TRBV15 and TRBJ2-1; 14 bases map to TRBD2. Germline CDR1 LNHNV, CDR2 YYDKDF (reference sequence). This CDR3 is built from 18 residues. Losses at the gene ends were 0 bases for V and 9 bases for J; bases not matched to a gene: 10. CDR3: CATSRDWAGLAGVGEQFF. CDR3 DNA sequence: TGTGCCACCAGCAGAGATTGGGCGGGACTAGCGGGAGTTGGTGAGCAGTTCTTC.

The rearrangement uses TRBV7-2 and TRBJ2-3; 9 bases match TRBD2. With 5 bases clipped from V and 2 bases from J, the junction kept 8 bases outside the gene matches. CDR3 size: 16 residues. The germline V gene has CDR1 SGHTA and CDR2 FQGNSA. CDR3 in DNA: TGTGCCAGCAGCCTCCAAGCGGGAGGAACCACAGATACGCAGTATTTT. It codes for CASSLQAGGTTDTQYF.

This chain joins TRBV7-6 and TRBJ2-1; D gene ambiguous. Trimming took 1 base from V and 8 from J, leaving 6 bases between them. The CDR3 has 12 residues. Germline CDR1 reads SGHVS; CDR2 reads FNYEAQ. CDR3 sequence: CASSLVWDEQFF. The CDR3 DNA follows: TGTGCCAGCAGCTTAGTTTGGGATGAGCAGTTCTTC.

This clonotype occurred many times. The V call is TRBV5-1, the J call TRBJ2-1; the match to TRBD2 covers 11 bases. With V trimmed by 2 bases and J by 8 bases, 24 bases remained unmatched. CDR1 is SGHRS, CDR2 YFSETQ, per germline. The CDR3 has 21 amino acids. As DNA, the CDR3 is TGCGCCAGCAGCTTCCGGGGTCCTACTAGCGGGAGAGTTCACAGGTGGGATGAGCAGTTCTTC. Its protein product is CASSFRGPTSGRVHRWDEQFF. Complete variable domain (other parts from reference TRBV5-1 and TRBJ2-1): KAGVTQTPRYLIKTRGQQVTLSCSPISGHRSVSWYQQTPGQGLQFLFEYFSETQRNKGNFPGRFSGRQFSNSRSEMNVSTLELGDSALYLCASSFRGPTSGRVHRWDEQFFGPGTRLTVL.

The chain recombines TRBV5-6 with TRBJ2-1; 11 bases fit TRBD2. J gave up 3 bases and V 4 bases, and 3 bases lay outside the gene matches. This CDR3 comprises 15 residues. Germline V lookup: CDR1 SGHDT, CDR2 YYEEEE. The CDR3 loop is CASSAGLAVYNEQFF. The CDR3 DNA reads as TGTGCCAGCAGCGCGGGACTAGCGGTCTACAATGAGCAGTTCTTC.

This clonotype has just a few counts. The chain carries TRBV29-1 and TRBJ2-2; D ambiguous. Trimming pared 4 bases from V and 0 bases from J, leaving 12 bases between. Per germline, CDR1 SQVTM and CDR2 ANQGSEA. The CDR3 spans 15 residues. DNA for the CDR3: TGCAGCGTTGGGCCAAGTTCCGCGAACACCGGGGAGCTGTTTTTT. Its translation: CSVGPSSANTGELFF.

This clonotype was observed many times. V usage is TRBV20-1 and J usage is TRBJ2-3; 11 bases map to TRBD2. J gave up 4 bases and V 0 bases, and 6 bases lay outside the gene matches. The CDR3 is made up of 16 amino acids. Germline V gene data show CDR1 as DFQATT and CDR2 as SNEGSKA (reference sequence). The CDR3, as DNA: TGCAGTGCTAGAGATCTACTAGCGGGAGATGCAGATACGCAGTATTTT. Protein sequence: CSARDLLAGDADTQYF.

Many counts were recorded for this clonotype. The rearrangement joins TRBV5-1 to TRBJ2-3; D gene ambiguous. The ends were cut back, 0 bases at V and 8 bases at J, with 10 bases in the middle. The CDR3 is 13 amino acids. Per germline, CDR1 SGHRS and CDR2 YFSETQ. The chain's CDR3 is CASSLADGGTQYF. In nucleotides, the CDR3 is TGCGCCAGCAGCTTGGCGGACGGCGGTACGCAGTATTTT.

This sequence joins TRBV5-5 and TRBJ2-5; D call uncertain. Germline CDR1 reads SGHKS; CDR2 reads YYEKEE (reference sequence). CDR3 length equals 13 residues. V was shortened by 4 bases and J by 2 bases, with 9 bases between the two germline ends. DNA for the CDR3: TGTGCCAGCAGCCGCGACCCACAAGAGACCCAGTACTTC. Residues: CASSRDPQETQYF.

The CDR3 region is CASSSNSAHYEQYF. Written as DNA, the CDR3 is TGCGCCAGCAGCTCTAATTCGGCCCACTACGAGCAGTACTTC. The chain joins TRBV5-1 to TRBJ2-7; D is unresolved. The V gene's germline CDR1 is SGHRS and CDR2 YFSETQ. This CDR3 comprises 14 residues. The V end lost 3 bases, the J end lost 3 bases, and 13 bases lay between the germline ends.

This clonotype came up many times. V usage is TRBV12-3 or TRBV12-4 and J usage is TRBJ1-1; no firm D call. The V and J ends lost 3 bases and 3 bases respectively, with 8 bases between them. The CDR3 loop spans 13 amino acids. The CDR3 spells CASSFSPDTEAFF. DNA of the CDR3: TGTGCCAGCAGTTTCTCACCCGACACTGAAGCTTTCTTT.

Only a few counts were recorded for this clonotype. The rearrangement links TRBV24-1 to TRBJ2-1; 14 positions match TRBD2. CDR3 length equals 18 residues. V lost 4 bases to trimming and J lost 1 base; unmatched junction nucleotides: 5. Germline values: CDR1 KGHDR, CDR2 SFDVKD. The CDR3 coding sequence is TGTGCCACCAGTGACCGGCGACTAGCGGGAGGGTCCTACAATGAGCAGTTCTTC. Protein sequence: CATSDRRLAGGSYNEQFF.

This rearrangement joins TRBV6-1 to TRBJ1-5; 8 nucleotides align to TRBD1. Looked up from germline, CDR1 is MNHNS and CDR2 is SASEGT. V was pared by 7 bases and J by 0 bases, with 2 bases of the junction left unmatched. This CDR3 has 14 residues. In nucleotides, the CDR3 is TGTGCCAGCACAGGGGGCGGTAGCAATCAGCCCCAGCATTTT. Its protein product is CASTGGGSNQPQHF.

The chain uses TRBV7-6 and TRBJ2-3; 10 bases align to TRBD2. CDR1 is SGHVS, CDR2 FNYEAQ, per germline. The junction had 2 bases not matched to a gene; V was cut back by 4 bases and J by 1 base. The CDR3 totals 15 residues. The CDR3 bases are TGTGCCAGCAGCTCGACTAGCGGGCGCACAGATACGCAGTATTTT. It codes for CASSSTSGRTDTQYF.

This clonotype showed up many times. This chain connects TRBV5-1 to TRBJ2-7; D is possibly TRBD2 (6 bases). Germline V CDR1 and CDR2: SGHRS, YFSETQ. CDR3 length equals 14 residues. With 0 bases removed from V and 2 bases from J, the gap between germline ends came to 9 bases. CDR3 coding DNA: TGCGCCAGCAGCTTGGGTAGCGGCCCCTACGAGCAGTACTTC. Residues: CASSLGSGPYEQYF.

The CDR3 DNA reads as TGCGCCAGCAGCTTGGAACAGGGGGGGTCACCCCTCCACTTT. This encodes CASSLEQGGSPLHF. This chain links TRBV5-1 with TRBJ1-6, with 8 bases identical to TRBD1. The CDR3 spans 14 residues. Germline CDR1 reads SGHRS; CDR2 reads YFSETQ. The ends lost 0 bases at V and 10 bases at J; junction bases unmatched: 3.

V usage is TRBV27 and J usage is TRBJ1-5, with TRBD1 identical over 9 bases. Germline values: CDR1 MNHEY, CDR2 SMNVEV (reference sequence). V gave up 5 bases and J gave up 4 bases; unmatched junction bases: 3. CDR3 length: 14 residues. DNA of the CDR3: TGTGCCAGCAGTATAGGACAGGGGAATCAGCCCCAGCATTTT. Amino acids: CASSIGQGNQPQHF.

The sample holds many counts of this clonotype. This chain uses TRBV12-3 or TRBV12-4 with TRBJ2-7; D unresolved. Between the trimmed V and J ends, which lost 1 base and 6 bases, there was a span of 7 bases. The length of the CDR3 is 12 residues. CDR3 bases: TGTGCCAGCAGTTTAGGACACATCGAGCAGTACTTC. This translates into CASSLGHIEQYF.

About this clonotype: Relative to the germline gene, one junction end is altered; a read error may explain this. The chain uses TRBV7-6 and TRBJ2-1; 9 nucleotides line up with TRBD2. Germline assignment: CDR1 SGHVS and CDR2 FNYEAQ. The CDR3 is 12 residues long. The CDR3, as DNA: TGTGCCAGCAGTTTAGCGGGAGTCGAGCAGTTCTTC. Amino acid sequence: CASSLAGVEQFF.

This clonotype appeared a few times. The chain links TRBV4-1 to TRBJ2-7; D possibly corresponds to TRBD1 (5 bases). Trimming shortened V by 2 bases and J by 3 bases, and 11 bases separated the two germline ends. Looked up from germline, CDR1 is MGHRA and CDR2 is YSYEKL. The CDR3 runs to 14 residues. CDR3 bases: TGCGCCAGCAGCCAAACAGGTATAGGCTACGAGCAGTACTTC. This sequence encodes CASSQTGIGYEQYF.